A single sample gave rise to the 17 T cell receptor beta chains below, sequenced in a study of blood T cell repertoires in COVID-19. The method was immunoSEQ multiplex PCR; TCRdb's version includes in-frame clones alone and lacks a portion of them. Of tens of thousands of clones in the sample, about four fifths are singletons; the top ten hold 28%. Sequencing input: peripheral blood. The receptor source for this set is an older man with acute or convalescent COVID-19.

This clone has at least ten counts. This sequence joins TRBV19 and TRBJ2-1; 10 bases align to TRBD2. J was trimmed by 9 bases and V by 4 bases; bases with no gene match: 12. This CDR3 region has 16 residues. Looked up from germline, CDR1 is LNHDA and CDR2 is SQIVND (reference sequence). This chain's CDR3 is CASSSISSGRAGEQFF. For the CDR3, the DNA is TGTGCCAGTAGTAGTATATCGAGCGGGAGGGCCGGTGAGCAGTTCTTC.

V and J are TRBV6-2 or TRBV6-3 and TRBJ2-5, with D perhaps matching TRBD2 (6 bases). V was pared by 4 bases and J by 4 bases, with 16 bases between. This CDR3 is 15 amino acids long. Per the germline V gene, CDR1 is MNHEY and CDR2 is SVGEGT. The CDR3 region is CASSFGGGIGETQYF. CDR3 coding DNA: TGTGCCAGCAGTTTTGGGGGAGGAATCGGAGAGACCCAGTACTTC.

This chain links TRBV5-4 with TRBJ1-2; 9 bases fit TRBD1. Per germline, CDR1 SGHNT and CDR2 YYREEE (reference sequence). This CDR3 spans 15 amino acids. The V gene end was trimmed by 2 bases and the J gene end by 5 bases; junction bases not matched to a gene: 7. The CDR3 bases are TGTGCCAGCAGCTTTCCGGGACAGGGAATATATGGCTACACCTTC. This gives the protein CASSFPGQGIYGYTF.

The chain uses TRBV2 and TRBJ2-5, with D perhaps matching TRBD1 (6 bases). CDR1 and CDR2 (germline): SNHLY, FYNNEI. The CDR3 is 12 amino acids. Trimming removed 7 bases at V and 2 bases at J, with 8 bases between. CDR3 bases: TGTGCCAGCACGAGGGGGCAAGAGACCCAGTACTTC. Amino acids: CASTRGQETQYF.

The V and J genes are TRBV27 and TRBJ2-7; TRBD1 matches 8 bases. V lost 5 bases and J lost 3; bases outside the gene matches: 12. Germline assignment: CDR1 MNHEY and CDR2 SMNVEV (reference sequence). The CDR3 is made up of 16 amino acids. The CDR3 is CASSEQGGMSIYEQYF. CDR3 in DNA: TGTGCCAGCAGTGAACAGGGGGGAATGAGTATCTACGAGCAGTACTTC.

The CDR3 DNA sequence: TGTGCCAGCAGCGTAGACGTGACAGGGAATGGCTATGGCTACACCTTC. Translation: CASSVDVTGNGYGYTF. The V and J genes are TRBV9 and TRBJ1-2, with 7 positions matching TRBD1. There are 16 residues in the CDR3. Germline lookup yields CDR1 SGDLS and CDR2 YYNGEE. The V gene end was trimmed by 0 bases and the J gene end by 4 bases; junction bases not matched to a gene: 9.

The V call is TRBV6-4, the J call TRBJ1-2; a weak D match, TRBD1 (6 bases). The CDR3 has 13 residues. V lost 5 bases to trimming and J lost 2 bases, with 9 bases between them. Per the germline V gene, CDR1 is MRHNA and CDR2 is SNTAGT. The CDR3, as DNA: TGTGCCAGCAGTTCAGGACAGAACTATGGCTACACCTTC. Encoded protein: CASSSGQNYGYTF.

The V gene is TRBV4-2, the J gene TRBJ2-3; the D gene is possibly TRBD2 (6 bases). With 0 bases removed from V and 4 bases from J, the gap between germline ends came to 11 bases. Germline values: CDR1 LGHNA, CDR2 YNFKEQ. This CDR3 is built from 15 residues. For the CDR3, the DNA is TGTGCCAGCAGCCAAGATCCGACTAGTTCAGATACGCAGTATTTT. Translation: CASSQDPTSSDTQYF.

The chain's CDR3 is CASSQRGLAGGAEQYF. CDR3 in DNA: TGTGCCAGCAGCCAAAGGGGACTAGCGGGAGGGGCCGAGCAGTACTTC. V usage is TRBV4-2 and J usage is TRBJ2-7, with 16 bases aligning to TRBD2. The CDR3 is 16 amino acids. Germline V lookup: CDR1 LGHNA, CDR2 YNFKEQ. V lost 2 bases and J lost 6; bases outside the gene matches: 4.

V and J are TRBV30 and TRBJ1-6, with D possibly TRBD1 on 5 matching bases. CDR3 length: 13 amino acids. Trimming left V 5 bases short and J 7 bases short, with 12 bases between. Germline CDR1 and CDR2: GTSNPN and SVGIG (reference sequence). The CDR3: CAWGDSPNSPLHF. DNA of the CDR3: TGTGCCTGGGGAGACAGTCCAAATTCACCCCTCCACTTT.

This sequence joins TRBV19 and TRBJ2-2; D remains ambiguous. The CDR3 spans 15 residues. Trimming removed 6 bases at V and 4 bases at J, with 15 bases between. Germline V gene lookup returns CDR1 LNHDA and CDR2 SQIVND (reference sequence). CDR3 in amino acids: CASRSRHPLTGELFF. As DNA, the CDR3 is TGTGCCAGTAGATCCCGACACCCGCTCACCGGGGAGCTGTTTTTT.

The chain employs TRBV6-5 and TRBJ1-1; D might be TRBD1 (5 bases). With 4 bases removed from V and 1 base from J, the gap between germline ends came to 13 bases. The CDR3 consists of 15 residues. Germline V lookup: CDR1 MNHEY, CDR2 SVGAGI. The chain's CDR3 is CASSSLGGRNTEAFF. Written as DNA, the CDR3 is TGTGCCAGCAGTTCACTGGGGGGGAGGAACACTGAAGCTTTCTTT.

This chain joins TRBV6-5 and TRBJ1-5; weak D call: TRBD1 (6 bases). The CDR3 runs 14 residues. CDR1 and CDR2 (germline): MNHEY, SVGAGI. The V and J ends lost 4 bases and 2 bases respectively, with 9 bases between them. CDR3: CASSWTAGNQPQHF. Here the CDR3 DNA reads TGTGCCAGCAGTTGGACAGCGGGCAATCAGCCCCAGCATTTT.

DNA of the CDR3: TGTGCCTGGAGTAGGGGAAGTGCCGCCGGGTATGGCTACACCTTC. Translating it yields CAWSRGSAAGYGYTF. This chain links TRBV30 with TRBJ1-2, with a weak D call TRBD1 (5 bases). CDR3 length equals 15 residues. Germline CDR1 reads GTSNPN; CDR2 reads SVGIG (reference sequence). Between the trimmed V and J ends, which lost 2 bases and 5 bases, there was a span of 18 bases.

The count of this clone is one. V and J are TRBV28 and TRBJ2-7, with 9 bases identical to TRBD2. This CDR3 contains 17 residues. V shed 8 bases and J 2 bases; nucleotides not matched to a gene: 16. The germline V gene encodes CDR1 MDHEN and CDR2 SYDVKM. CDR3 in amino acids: CASFGTSSRINAYEQYF. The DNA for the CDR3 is TGTGCCAGCTTCGGGACTAGCTCCCGTATTAATGCCTACGAGCAGTACTTC. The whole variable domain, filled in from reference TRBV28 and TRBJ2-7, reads DVKVTQSSRYLVKRTGEKVFLECVQDMDHENMFWYRQDPGLGLRLIYFSYDVKMKEKGDIPEGYSVSREKKERFSLILESASTNQTSMYLCASFGTSSRINAYEQYFGPGTRLTVT.

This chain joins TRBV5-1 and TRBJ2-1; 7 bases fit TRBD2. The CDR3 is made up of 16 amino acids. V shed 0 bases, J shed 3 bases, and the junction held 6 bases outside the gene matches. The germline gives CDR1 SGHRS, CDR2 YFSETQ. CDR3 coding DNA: TGCGCCAGCAGCTTGGGGGTGGCTAGCGGCTACAATGAGCAGTTCTTC. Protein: CASSLGVASGYNEQFF.

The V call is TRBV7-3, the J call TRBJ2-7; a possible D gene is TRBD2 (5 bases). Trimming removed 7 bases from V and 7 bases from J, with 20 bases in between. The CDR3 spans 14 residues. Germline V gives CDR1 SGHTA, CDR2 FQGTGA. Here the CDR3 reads CASTPPGSAREQYF. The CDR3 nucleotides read TGTGCCAGCACTCCTCCGGGGTCAGCTCGGGAGCAGTACTTC.